The subject of this entry is one T cell receptor beta chain. The data originate from a study of T cells after yellow fever vaccination. They built TCR cDNA with 5'RACE template switching, a step that put in a universal primer site and UMIs. From the 5' RACE reads, TCRdb called clonotypes with MiXCR, one entry per CDR3 protein. The sample lists approximately 330,000 distinct CDR3 sequences; under 15% were seen once. Germline values: CDR1 KGHDR, CDR2 SFDVKD. Trimming took off 4 bases at V and 0 bases at J, with 11 bases between the two ends. This CDR3 is built from 15 residues. The chain uses TRBV24-1 and TRBJ2-5; a possible D gene is TRBD1 (6 bases). The material sequenced was CD4+ T cells sorted from PBMCs, taken 15 days after the yellow fever booster vaccination. The source is a young man who received the YFV17D yellow fever vaccine. Written as DNA, the CDR3 is TGTGCCACCAGTGACTTCCGGGACAACCAAGAGACCCAGTACTTC. Translation gives CATSDFRDNQETQYF.